This TCR beta chain appears in the sequencing data of a study of blood T cells in healthy people across ages. In germline, CDR1 is LGHNA, CDR2 YSLEER. J lost 6 bases, V lost 0 bases, and 14 bases had no gene match. This CDR3 contains 18 residues. A second roughly 6 to 11 cycle PCR used barcoded and J-beta primers. TCRdb independently ran MiXCR on the 5' RACE reads; one entry per CDR3 protein. The sample consists of 1.8 million or so distinct CDR3 sequences, around 42% of them appearing once. A few counts support this clonotype. V usage is TRBV4-3 and J usage is TRBJ2-1; 7 bases line up with TRBD2. This TCR was sampled from a human donor in good health. Sequencing input: blood. This CDR3 reads CASSQEGGRRGGFNEQFF. CDR3 DNA: TGCGCCAGCAGCCAAGAGGGGGGAAGGCGCGGGGGTTTCAATGAGCAGTTCTTC.